The 2 T cell receptor beta chains below come from one sample, sequenced in a study of cytomegalovirus exposure and HLA in healthy donors. PCR employed 60 Vbeta and 13 Jbeta primers. This table comes from immunoSEQ multiplex PCR, and its TCRdb copy is limited to in-frame clones, with some not included. The sample has some 93,000 clones; about 79% are singletons. The specimen was PBMCs. Receptors were obtained from a middle-aged man in good health and CMV-seronegative.

This chain links TRBV14 with TRBJ2-3; 8 nucleotides line up with TRBD2. CDR3 length: 15 amino acids. Germline V gene lookup returns CDR1 SGHDN and CDR2 FVKESK. The V segment lost 5 bases and the J segment 3 bases; nucleotides outside the gene matches: 7. The CDR3 DNA reads TGTGCCAGCAGCGACTCCGGGACTAGGACAGATACGCAGTATTTT. Translated, it gives CASSDSGTRTDTQYF.

This clone showed up just once. The chain recombines TRBV29-1 with TRBJ1-2; 7 bases are a match to TRBD1. J was trimmed by 4 bases and V by 4 bases; bases with no gene match: 12. This CDR3 is 15 amino acids long. The germline V gene encodes CDR1 SQVTM and CDR2 ANQGSEA. CDR3 sequence reads: CSVGAQGGTGYGYTF. The CDR3, as DNA: TGCAGCGTTGGAGCTCAAGGGGGCACGGGCTATGGCTACACCTTC.